This T cell receptor beta chain was captured in a study of response to subunit inactivated influenza vaccine. Germline V lookup: CDR1 SGHRS, CDR2 YFSETQ. The V end lost 0 bases, the J end lost 0 bases, and 7 bases lay between the germline ends. The length of the CDR3 is 15 residues. As to this clonotype: Its antigen is still unknown.

Via MiXCR, TCRdb re-called the RT-PCR reads, giving one row per CDR3 protein. The sample holds 550,000 to 650,000 distinct CDR3 sequences, 12% seen once. General study findings and limits: With each seasonal influenza vaccination, the authors suggested, few new T cells are recruited.

The sequencing here drew on PBMCs from blood, taken on the day of vaccination. The chain employs TRBV5-1 and TRBJ1-3; D is uncertain. This receptor was obtained from a man aged 50-59 years who received an inactivated influenza vaccine. This CDR3 is CASSLGASSGNTIYF. The CDR3 DNA reads as TGCGCCAGCAGCTTGGGGGCGAGCTCTGGAAACACCATATATTTT. Using reference TRBV5-1 and TRBJ1-3 for the parts outside the CDR3, the full variable domain is KAGVTQTPRYLIKTRGQQVTLSCSPISGHRSVSWYQQTPGQGLQFLFEYFSETQRNKGNFPGRFSGRQFSNSRSEMNVSTLELGDSALYLCASSLGASSGNTIYFGEGSWLTVV.